This TCR beta chain was captured in a study of shared clonotypes between healthy human individuals. The wider study: Each donor had three CD4 naive, three CD4 memory, two CD8 naive and one CD8 memory plate. Whole-study findings and limits: Among non-shared clonotypes, generation probabilities were lower than among those shared by all four donors.

CDR1 SGHRS and CDR2 YFSETQ come from the germline V gene. V was clipped by 0 bases and J by 7 bases, with 8 bases between them. This CDR3 is 13 amino acids long. Template for every sorted-subset replicate PCR totaled roughly 210 ng DNA, 25,000 to 30,000 T cell genomes. Clones were read by immunoSEQ multiplex PCR, and TCRdb kept only the in-frame ones, dropping some. Counted here are around 600,000 clones, more than 95% occurring once; the ten biggest clones make up around 0.057%. A remark on this clone: Its target is not known.

The sequencing input was naive CD4+ T cells sorted from blood. Specified subset: CD45RA+ positively selected. This clonotype was obtained from a woman in her thirties in good health. The chain has TRBV5-1 and TRBJ2-1; no definite D call. The CDR3 DNA is TGCGCCAGCAGCTTGGGGGCGCGGAATGAGCAGTTCTTC. This encodes CASSLGARNEQFF.